Listed below are T cell receptor beta chains from one sample, sequenced in a study of T cells in Graves' hyperthyroidism and ophthalmopathy. TCRdb independently ran MiXCR on the multiplex PCR reads; one entry per CDR3 protein. The sample consists of about 360,000 distinct CDR3 sequences, approximately 13% of them appearing once. The specimen sequenced was blood. These TCRs come from a young man with Graves' hyperthyroidism that later progressed to Graves' ophthalmopathy. Both conserved end residues are part of each CDR3. The D gene is left open where the match is weak. Size is stated for part of the rows, as once, few or many counts, or as a class when the clone is expanded.

v_call	d_call	j_call	clone_size	cdr3_nt	cdr3_aa
TRBV25-1	TRBD1	TRBJ1-4	few	TGTGCCAGCAGTGAAATGGTGGGGGACAGGTTTGCAACTAATGAAAAACTGTTTTTT	CASSEMVGDRFATNEKLFF
TRBV20-1	TRBD1	TRBJ2-5	NA	TGCAGTGCCCCGACAGGGGGTGATGAGACCCAGTACTTC	CSAPTGGDETQYF
TRBV12-3/TRBV12-4	NA	TRBJ1-2	NA	TGTGCCAGCAGTTCCTCAGCCTCTAGGGGCTACACCTTC	CASSSSASRGYTF
TRBV20-1	NA	TRBJ1-6	few	TGCAGTGCTAGAATCCCCGACAGGAGGGGTAGCTCCTATAATTCACCCCTCCACTTT	CSARIPDRRGSSYNSPLHF
TRBV19	TRBD1	TRBJ1-1	many	TGTGCCACCGTGGACAGGGGAAGTGTGAACACTGAAGCTTTCTTT	CATVDRGSVNTEAFF
TRBV20-1	NA	TRBJ2-7	few	TGCAGTGCTCGGCCGGACGAGCAATACGAGCAGTACTTC	CSARPDEQYEQYF
TRBV12-3/TRBV12-4	NA	TRBJ1-1	many	TGTGCCAGCAGTCAGGTTCTCACTGAAGCTTTCTTT	CASSQVLTEAFF
TRBV29-1	NA	TRBJ2-7	many	TGCAGCGTCACCACTCGGTACGAGCAGTACTTC	CSVTTRYEQYF
TRBV7-3	NA	TRBJ2-2	many	TGTGCCACCTCGAACGCGAACACCGGGGAGCTGTTTTTT	CATSNANTGELFF
TRBV11-2	NA	TRBJ2-1	NA	TGTGCCAGCAGCTTCTCCGGGACCCAGGGCATTGAGCAGTTCTTC	CASSFSGTQGIEQFF
TRBV25-1	NA	TRBJ2-1	NA	TGTGCCAGCAGTGACATTAACAATGAGCAGTTCTTC	CASSDINNEQFF
TRBV20-1	TRBD2	TRBJ2-5	many	TGCAGTGCTAGAGAGGGAAATAGCGGGGGGGCCGGGGAGACCCAGTACTTC	CSAREGNSGGAGETQYF
TRBV27	TRBD1	TRBJ2-7	NA	TGTGCCAGCAGTTCCCGGACAGGGGCCACCACCTACGAGCAGTACTTC	CASSSRTGATTYEQYF
TRBV6-5	NA	TRBJ2-6	NA	TGTGCCAGCAGTTACAGTACTACTGGGGCCAACGTCCTGACTTTC	CASSYSTTGANVLTF
TRBV12-3/TRBV12-4	TRBD2	TRBJ2-5	many	TGTGCCAGCAGTTCTAGCGGGCAAGAGACCCAGTACTTC	CASSSSGQETQYF
TRBV11-2	TRBD1	TRBJ2-5	many	TGTGCCAGCAGCTTATGGGACAGGGGTTCCCAAGAGACCCAGTACTTC	CASSLWDRGSQETQYF
TRBV2	NA	TRBJ2-6	NA	TGTGCCAGCAGTGACGGACTTGCGGGAACCTTCAACGTCCTGACTTTC	CASSDGLAGTFNVLTF
TRBV4-1	NA	TRBJ1-2	many	TGCGCCAGCAGCCTCCCCCACGGAGATGGCTACACCTTC	CASSLPHGDGYTF
TRBV4-1	NA	TRBJ1-2	NA	TGCGCCAGCAGCCGAGCCACAGAGGGTGGCTACACCTTC	CASSRATEGGYTF
TRBV12-3/TRBV12-4	TRBD1	TRBJ1-5	many	TGTGCCAGCAGTTTAGAAAGGGGGCAGATTAGCAATCAGCCCCAGCATTTT	CASSLERGQISNQPQHF
TRBV30	NA	TRBJ2-3	many	TGTGCCTGGAGTCGGGGGTCTAGCACAGATACGCAGTATTTT	CAWSRGSSTDTQYF
TRBV7-9	TRBD2	TRBJ2-5	many	TGTGCCAGCAGCCGATTAGCGGGCGGCCCGTTTTTAGAGACCCAGTACTTC	CASSRLAGGPFLETQYF
TRBV28	NA	TRBJ1-1	NA	TGTGCCAGCAGTTTATATCTCCTGGGAGCTTTCTTT	CASSLYLLGAFF
TRBV24-1	NA	TRBJ1-2	NA	TGTGCCACCAGTGATTCTGAAGAGGGCTACACCTTC	CATSDSEEGYTF
TRBV27	NA	TRBJ2-7	many	TGTGCCAGCAGTTTAAGATTTAGGGGTCTTTCCTCCTACGAGCAGTACTTC	CASSLRFRGLSSYEQYF
TRBV6-1	NA	TRBJ2-7	many	TGTGCCAGCAGGGGTCCCAACGAGCAGTACTTC	CASRGPNEQYF
TRBV20-1	TRBD2	TRBJ2-1	NA	TGCAGTGCTAGAGAGGGGAGCGGGGGCCTAAACAATGAGCAGTTCTTC	CSAREGSGGLNNEQFF
TRBV6-1	TRBD1	TRBJ2-7	many	TGTGCCAGCAGTGATCCGAGGACAGGCGGCTCCTACGAGCAGTACTTC	CASSDPRTGGSYEQYF
TRBV28	TRBD2	TRBJ2-3	many	TGTGCCAGCAGTTGGACTAGCGAGAAGCAGTATTTT	CASSWTSEKQYF
TRBV6-5	NA	TRBJ1-5	few	TGTGCCAGCAGTTACGGGGGGCAGCTCGGGGGTCCCCAGCATTTT	CASSYGGQLGGPQHF
TRBV28	NA	TRBJ1-5	many	TGTGCCAGCAGATCCGCGGGGTCTCAGCCCCAGCATTTT	CASRSAGSQPQHF
TRBV7-3	NA	TRBJ1-1	NA	TGTGCCAGCAGGGAAATGGAGAACACTGAAGCTTTCTTT	CASREMENTEAFF
TRBV11-2	TRBD1	TRBJ2-1	many	TGTGCCAGCAGCTTAGGCGGTCCCGGACAGGGCTTCAATGAGCAGTTCTTC	CASSLGGPGQGFNEQFF
TRBV12-3/TRBV12-4	TRBD1	TRBJ1-1	few	TGTGCCAGCAGTTTTCAGGGGGCCTTTAACACTGAAGCTTTCTTT	CASSFQGAFNTEAFF
TRBV5-6	NA	TRBJ2-6	NA	TGCGCCAGCAGCTTGCTCCCAGGGTCTGGGGCCAACGTCCTGACTTTC	CASSLLPGSGANVLTF
TRBV6-1	NA	TRBJ1-2	many	TGTGCCAGCAAGGGGCGGGGGGCGAACTATGGCTACACCTTC	CASKGRGANYGYTF
TRBV7-3	TRBD1	TRBJ2-7	many	TGTGCCAGCAGCTTGAAAATGACAGGGTGGCACGACGAGCAGTACTTC	CASSLKMTGWHDEQYF
TRBV11-1	TRBD2	TRBJ2-1	many	TGTGCCAGCAGCTCGGGACTAGCGACCAACAATGAGCAGTTCTTC	CASSSGLATNNEQFF
TRBV18	NA	TRBJ1-1	many	TGTGCCAGCTCCGAACGAGAAATGAACACTGAAGCTTTCTTT	CASSEREMNTEAFF
TRBV7-9	NA	TRBJ2-7	NA	TGTGCCAGCAGCTTAAAGGACAGAACCTACGAGCAGTACTTC	CASSLKDRTYEQYF
TRBV6-5	NA	TRBJ1-3	NA	TGTGCCAGCAGTTACCGGGGGGCCTTAGCTGGAAACACCATATATTTT	CASSYRGALAGNTIYF
TRBV12-3/TRBV12-4	NA	TRBJ1-1	many	TGTGCCAGCAGTTTTACAGGGCACCCCACTGAAGCTTTCTTT	CASSFTGHPTEAFF
TRBV2	NA	TRBJ1-6	many	TGTGCCAGCAGTGACTGGCGGCGTGCAGGACCCCTCCACTTT	CASSDWRRAGPLHF
TRBV7-2	NA	TRBJ1-1	many	TGTGCCAGCAGCTTATCGGCCAACACTGAAGCTTTCTTT	CASSLSANTEAFF
TRBV7-8	NA	TRBJ2-2	NA	TGTGCCAGCAGCGCCCGGGCGTCGAACACCGGGGAGCTGTTTTTT	CASSARASNTGELFF
TRBV28	NA	TRBJ1-2	many	TGTGCCAGCAACCCGGTCAGGGTGATGGGGAGCTATGGCTACACCTTC	CASNPVRVMGSYGYTF
TRBV3-1	NA	TRBJ1-5	many	TGTGCCAGCAGCCAGGCCCTGGGGGGTAACCAGCCCCAGCATTTT	CASSQALGGNQPQHF
TRBV11-2	NA	TRBJ2-7	many	TGTGCCAGCAGCTTCAGAACAGGGAGACGCTACGAGCAGTACTTC	CASSFRTGRRYEQYF
TRBV18	TRBD1	TRBJ2-1	many	TGTGCCAGCTCACCGTCTGGACAGGGTAGCTCCTACAATGAGCAGTTCTTC	CASSPSGQGSSYNEQFF
TRBV7-9	NA	TRBJ2-7	NA	TGTGCCAGCAGCGGGGGGACATACGAGCAGTACTTC	CASSGGTYEQYF
TRBV5-8	NA	TRBJ1-5	many	TGTGCCAGCAGCTTGCCCCTCCGGGACAATCAGCCCCAGCATTTT	CASSLPLRDNQPQHF
TRBV7-9	TRBD2	TRBJ2-1	many	TGTGCCAGCACCACCGGGACTACAACATTCAATGAGCAGTTCTTC	CASTTGTTTFNEQFF
TRBV28	NA	TRBJ2-7	many	TGTGCCAGCAGTTTATGGGCCGGGGGGACAGAGAGCTCCTACGAGCAGTACTTC	CASSLWAGGTESSYEQYF